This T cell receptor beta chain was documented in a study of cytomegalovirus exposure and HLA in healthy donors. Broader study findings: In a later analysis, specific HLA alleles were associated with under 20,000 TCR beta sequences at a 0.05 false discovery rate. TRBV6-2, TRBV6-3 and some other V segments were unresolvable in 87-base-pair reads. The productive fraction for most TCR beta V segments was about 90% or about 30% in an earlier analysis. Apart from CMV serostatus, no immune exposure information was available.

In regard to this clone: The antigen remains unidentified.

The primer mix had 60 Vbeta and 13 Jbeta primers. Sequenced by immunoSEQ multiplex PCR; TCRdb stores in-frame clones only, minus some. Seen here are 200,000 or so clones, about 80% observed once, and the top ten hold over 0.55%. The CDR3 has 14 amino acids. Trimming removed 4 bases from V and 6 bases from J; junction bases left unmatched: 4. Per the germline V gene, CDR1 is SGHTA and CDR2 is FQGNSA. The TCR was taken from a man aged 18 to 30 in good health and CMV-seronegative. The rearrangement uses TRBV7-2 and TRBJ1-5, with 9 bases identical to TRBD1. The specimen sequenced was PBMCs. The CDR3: CASSSTGGGQPQHF. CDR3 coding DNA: TGTGCCAGCAGCTCTACAGGGGGCGGTCAGCCCCAGCATTTT.